These 25 T cell receptor beta chains were all obtained from the same sample, sequenced in a study of shared clonotypes between healthy human individuals. TCRdb keeps only in-frame clones here, not all; method: immunoSEQ multiplex PCR. Of hundreds of thousands of clones listed, around 97% are singletons. Source material: naive CD4+ T cells sorted from blood. Sample subset: CD45RA+ positively selected. Receptor source: a woman aged 25 to 45 in good health.

V is TRBV2 and J is TRBJ2-7; tentatively, D is TRBD1 (5 bases). The CDR3 has 13 amino acids. V was clipped by 5 bases and J by 5 bases, with 13 bases between them. Germline V gene lookup returns CDR1 SNHLY and CDR2 FYNNEI. CDR3 bases: TGTGCCAGCAGTAAAGACAGTCCCCACGAGCAGTACTTC. It is translated as CASSKDSPHEQYF. The whole variable domain, filled in from reference TRBV2 and TRBJ2-7, reads EPEVTQTPSHQVTQMGQEVILRCVPISNHLYFYWYRQILGQKVEFLVSFYNNEISEKSEIFDDQFSVERPDGSNFTLKIRSTKLEDSAMYFCASSKDSPHEQYFGPGTRLTVT.

This chain connects TRBV5-1 to TRBJ1-2; D may be TRBD1 (5 bases). This CDR3 is built from 13 residues. V lost 3 bases, J lost 6 bases, and 12 bases lay in between. The V gene's germline CDR1 is SGHRS and CDR2 YFSETQ. The CDR3 coding sequence is TGCGCCAGCAGCTCAGGGCCCCTCGATGGCTACACCTTC. This gives the protein CASSSGPLDGYTF.

V and J are TRBV5-1 and TRBJ1-2, with unresolved D. This CDR3 comprises 15 residues. Trimming removed 1 base from V and 2 bases from J, with 12 bases in between. From germline, CDR1 is SGHRS and CDR2 YFSETQ. The CDR3 DNA is TGCGCCAGCAGCTTGAAGAGGAATGAAAACTATGGCTACACCTTC. Translating gives CASSLKRNENYGYTF.

The CDR3 DNA reads TGTGCCAGCAGAGGACAGGGAACATCCTACGAGCAGTACTTC. It codes for CASRGQGTSYEQYF. The J gene is TRBJ2-7, the V gene TRBV6-1; TRBD1 matches at 8 bases. The germline V gene encodes CDR1 MNHNS and CDR2 SASEGT. The length of the CDR3 is 14 residues. Germline trimming cut 6 bases from V and 1 base from J; bases unmatched to any gene: 5.

J is TRBJ1-2 and V is TRBV19; D is perhaps TRBD1 (6 bases). CDR1 is LNHDA and CDR2 is SQIVND in the germline V gene (reference sequence). This CDR3 has 15 residues. Trimming stripped 6 bases from V and 1 base from J, with 15 bases between. CDR3 coding DNA: TGTGCCAGTAGCCTCCTCGGGGGCCTTAACTATGGCTACACCTTC. Translating gives CASSLLGGLNYGYTF.

The chain employs TRBV2 and TRBJ2-7; D is unresolved. The CDR3 consists of 11 residues. Trimming took 2 bases from V and 4 from J, leaving 3 bases between them. Germline-derived CDR1 and CDR2 are SNHLY and FYNNEI. DNA of the CDR3: TGTGCCAGCAGTGAAAAATACGAGCAGTACTTC. It specifies CASSEKYEQYF.

The chain has TRBV4-1 and TRBJ1-4; a weak D match, TRBD1 (5 bases). This CDR3 contains 15 residues. The V end was cut by 2 bases, the J end by 3 bases, with 10 bases between. CDR1 and CDR2 from the germline V gene are MGHRA and YSYEKL. The chain's CDR3 is CASSQPDSANEKLFF. As DNA, the CDR3 is TGCGCCAGCAGCCAACCAGACAGCGCTAATGAAAAACTGTTTTTT.

This chain uses TRBV19 with TRBJ1-1, with D hard to call. CDR1 LNHDA and CDR2 SQIVND come from the germline V gene (reference sequence). V was cut by 4 bases and J by 7 bases, with 7 bases left in between. The CDR3 totals 11 residues. The CDR3 loop is CASSTHIEAFF. The CDR3 DNA reads as TGTGCCAGTAGTACCCATATTGAAGCTTTCTTT.

This chain links TRBV28 with TRBJ1-1; a possible D gene is TRBD1 (6 bases). The CDR3 runs 17 residues. V was pared by 3 bases and J by 0 bases, with 17 bases between. From germline, CDR1 is MDHEN and CDR2 SYDVKM. The CDR3 sequence is CASSFPRKQGLNTEAFF. The CDR3 DNA follows: TGTGCCAGCAGTTTCCCTAGGAAACAGGGTTTGAACACTGAAGCTTTCTTT.

V and J are TRBV18 and TRBJ2-2; no clear D. The germline V and J ends were trimmed by 3 bases and 3 bases, with 5 bases remaining between them. The V gene's germline CDR1 is KGHSH and CDR2 LQKENI. This CDR3 contains 13 residues. CDR3 bases: TGTGCCAGCTCACCTCCCCACACCGGGGAGCTGTTTTTT. Its protein product is CASSPPHTGELFF. The full variable domain, with the rest looked up from reference TRBV18 and TRBJ2-2, is NAGVMQNPRHLVRRRGQEARLRCSPMKGHSHVYWYRQLPEEGLKFMVYLQKENIIDESGMPKERFSAEFPKEGPSILRIQQVVRGDSAAYFCASSPPHTGELFFGEGSRLTVL.

This clone appeared a single time. The chain joins TRBV15 to TRBJ1-4; tentatively, D is TRBD1 (5 bases). The CDR3 length is 16 residues. The V gene's germline CDR1 is LNHNV and CDR2 YYDKDF (reference sequence). V was pared by 0 bases and J by 8 bases, with 16 bases between. The CDR3 protein is CATSRDRSRGKEKLFF. The CDR3 DNA reads as TGTGCCACCAGCAGAGATCGTTCTAGGGGCAAGGAAAAACTGTTTTTT.

This rearrangement joins TRBV28 to TRBJ2-7, with D perhaps matching TRBD2 (6 bases). The V end lost 5 bases, the J end lost 3 bases, and 14 bases lay between the germline ends. Germline lookup yields CDR1 MDHEN and CDR2 SYDVKM. This CDR3 spans 14 amino acids. The CDR3 here is CASSGLTGGYEQYF. CDR3 nucleotides: TGTGCCAGCAGTGGATTGACCGGGGGCTACGAGCAGTACTTC.

As to this clone: At one end the junction does not follow the germline gene, possibly because of a read error. This chain joins TRBV27 and TRBJ2-1; 10 bases map to TRBD2. The germline V gene has CDR1 MNHEY and CDR2 SMNVEV (reference sequence). This CDR3 has 17 amino acids. The CDR3 coding sequence is TGTGCCAGCAGTTGTGGACTAGCGGAGCAAATATACAATGAGCTGTTCTTC. It codes for CASSCGLAEQIYNELFF.

This chain connects TRBV28 to TRBJ2-2, with a tentative D call TRBD1 (5 bases). Germline V CDR1 and CDR2: MDHEN, SYDVKM. Trimming shortened V by 2 bases and J by 3 bases, and 10 bases separated the two germline ends. The CDR3 contains 15 residues. In DNA, the CDR3 is TGTGCCAGCAGTTTAGTGGGGCGCGACACCGGGGAGCTGTTTTTT. It specifies CASSLVGRDTGELFF.

The rearrangement links TRBV28 to TRBJ2-5; D unclear. Germline V gene lookup returns CDR1 MDHEN and CDR2 SYDVKM. The CDR3 runs 15 residues. V lost 1 base and J 11 bases, leaving 20 bases between the germline ends. CDR3 bases: TGTGCCAGCAGTTTATCACGTGAGTGGTCAGTCGGACAGTACTTC. This codes for CASSLSREWSVGQYF. Full variable domain (rest looked up from reference TRBV28 and TRBJ2-5): DVKVTQSSRYLVKRTGEKVFLECVQDMDHENMFWYRQDPGLGLRLIYFSYDVKMKEKGDIPEGYSVSREKKERFSLILESASTNQTSMYLCASSLSREWSVGQYFGPGTRLLVL.

The genes are TRBV18 and TRBJ2-3; the match to TRBD2 covers 13 bases. The length of the CDR3 is 16 residues. The germline gives CDR1 KGHSH, CDR2 LQKENI. V was pared by 4 bases and J by 2 bases, with 3 bases of the junction left unmatched. DNA of the CDR3: TGTGCCAGCTCACTCGGACTAGCGGGGGCCACAGATACGCAGTATTTT. As protein: CASSLGLAGATDTQYF.

Comments on this clone: Germline and junction disagree at one end, which may indicate a read error. The gene calls are TRBV27 and TRBJ2-1, with D unresolved. This CDR3 region has 13 residues. The germline CDR1 and CDR2 sequences are MNHEY and SMNVEV (reference sequence). This chain's CDR3 is CASSFHDPQELFF. DNA of the CDR3: TGTGCCAGCAGTTTTCACGACCCCCAGGAGCTGTTCTTC.

This clone occurred once. The gene calls are TRBV30 and TRBJ2-7, with TRBD2 matching 7 bases. This CDR3 comprises 13 residues. Germline V gene sequence: CDR1 GTSNPN, CDR2 SVGIG (reference sequence). V gave up 1 base and J gave up 4 bases; unmatched junction bases: 4. CDR3 sequence reads: CAWSGGSGYEQYF. Here the CDR3 DNA reads TGTGCCTGGAGTGGTGGTAGCGGGTACGAGCAGTACTTC.

The J gene is TRBJ2-1, the V gene TRBV6-5, with D perhaps assigned TRBD1 or TRBD2 (5 bases each). From germline, CDR1 is MNHEY and CDR2 SVGAGI. The length of the CDR3 is 14 residues. The ends were cut back, 2 bases at V and 4 bases at J, with 9 bases in the middle. For the CDR3, the DNA is TGTGCCAGCAGTTACCGGGACGGATACAATGAGCAGTTCTTC. Encoded protein: CASSYRDGYNEQFF.

The rearrangement joins TRBV19 to TRBJ2-5; 13 bases fit TRBD2. Judging by the DNA end, TRBJ2-7 fits better; the J call may be wrong. The length of the CDR3 is 16 residues. The germline gives CDR1 LNHDA, CDR2 SQIVND (reference sequence). CDR3 protein: CASSPRTSGGTYEQYF. The CDR3 bases are TGTGCCAGTAGTCCTAGGACTAGCGGGGGCACCTACGAGCAGTACTTC.

V gene TRBV11-2 combines with J gene TRBJ2-7; D ambiguous. CDR3 length: 13 residues. Germline CDR1 reads SGHAT; CDR2 reads FQNNGV. Trimming removed 4 bases from V and 2 bases from J, with 9 bases in between. The CDR3 coding sequence is TGTGCCAGCAGCTCAATACATACCTACGAGCAGTACTTC. Protein: CASSSIHTYEQYF. The entire variable domain, with the rest obtained from reference TRBV11-2 and TRBJ2-7, is as follows: EAGVAQSPRYKIIEKRQSVAFWCNPISGHATLYWYQQILGQGPKLLIQFQNNGVVDDSQLPKDRFSAERLKGVDSTLKIQPAKLEDSAVYLCASSSIHTYEQYFGPGTRLTVT.

Only a few counts were recorded for this clone. The chain carries TRBV18 and TRBJ2-5; D might be TRBD1 or TRBD2, each matching 5 bases. CDR3 length: 14 amino acids. V was clipped by 2 bases and J by 0 bases, with 7 bases between them. Per germline, CDR1 KGHSH and CDR2 LQKENI. Written as DNA, the CDR3 is TGTGCCAGCTCACCAGGGACGGACCAAGAGACCCAGTACTTC. It translates to CASSPGTDQETQYF.

The chain employs TRBV29-1 and TRBJ2-1, with 8 positions matching TRBD2. Germline CDR1 SQVTM, CDR2 ANQGSEA. The J segment lost 7 bases and the V segment lost 7 bases, leaving 18 bases of the junction unmatched. The CDR3 is made up of 16 amino acids. CDR3 protein: CSGGRSAGDSRNEQFF. CDR3 nucleotides: TGCAGCGGGGGACGGTCAGCGGGAGATTCGAGAAATGAGCAGTTCTTC.

The chain uses TRBV11-3 and TRBJ2-5, with D maybe TRBD1 (5 bases). The J call could be wrong; TRBJ2-7 is a better fit for the DNA end. Germline assignment: CDR1 SGHNT and CDR2 YENEEA. The CDR3 is 14 amino acids. The CDR3 sequence: CASSLGQSSYEQYF. CDR3 in DNA: TGTGCCAGCAGCTTAGGACAGTCCTCCTACGAGCAGTACTTC.

This chain links TRBV19 with TRBJ2-7, with 9 nucleotides matching TRBD2. Germline-derived CDR1 and CDR2 are LNHDA and SQIVND (reference sequence). The CDR3 loop spans 15 amino acids. The ends lost 7 bases at V and 6 bases at J; junction bases unmatched: 13. CDR3 nucleotides: TGTGCCAGTACCGACTCGGGGGCGGGAGGGCGCGAGCAGTACTTC. Protein product: CASTDSGAGGREQYF. The variable domain in full, with the rest retrieved from reference TRBV19 and TRBJ2-7, is DGGITQSPKYLFRKEGQNVTLSCEQNLNHDAMYWYRQDPGQGLRLIYYSQIVNDFQKGDIAEGYSVSREKKESFPLTVTSAQKNPTAFYLCASTDSGAGGREQYFGPGTRLTVT.